The present entry profiles one T cell receptor beta chain with its context. Its antigen is unknown. This entry belongs to a study of shared clonotypes between healthy human individuals. Assay used: immunoSEQ multiplex PCR; TCRdb lists only in-frame clones, some missing. Of about 2 million clones listed, over 85% are singletons. Findings and caveats of the study: Estimated richness was generally greater in naive than memory subsets. Roughly 5.3% of naive CD4 clonotypes were common to several donors.

With 4 bases removed from V and 1 base from J, the gap between germline ends came to 2 bases. From germline, CDR1 is SGHRS and CDR2 YFSETQ. This CDR3 region has 11 residues. Naive CD8 cells lacked CD45RO and underwent positive selection for CCR7, leaving out terminally differentiated effector memory CD45RA+ cells. Each of the donors was a healthy adult who was HIV-negative and had not had a recent acute infection or vaccination. All the donors were Caucasian adults who lived in Nashville, Tennessee. This sequence was found in a man aged 18 to 30 in good health. Input material: naive CD8+ T cells sorted from blood. V gene TRBV5-1 combines with J gene TRBJ2-5, with no clear D. The CDR3 sequence: CASSVQETQYF. The CDR3 nucleotides are TGCGCCAGCAGCGTCCAAGAGACCCAGTACTTC. The full variable domain, in which reference TRBV5-1 and TRBJ2-5 provide the parts outside the CDR3, is KAGVTQTPRYLIKTRGQQVTLSCSPISGHRSVSWYQQTPGQGLQFLFEYFSETQRNKGNFPGRFSGRQFSNSRSEMNVSTLELGDSALYLCASSVQETQYFGPGTRLLVL.